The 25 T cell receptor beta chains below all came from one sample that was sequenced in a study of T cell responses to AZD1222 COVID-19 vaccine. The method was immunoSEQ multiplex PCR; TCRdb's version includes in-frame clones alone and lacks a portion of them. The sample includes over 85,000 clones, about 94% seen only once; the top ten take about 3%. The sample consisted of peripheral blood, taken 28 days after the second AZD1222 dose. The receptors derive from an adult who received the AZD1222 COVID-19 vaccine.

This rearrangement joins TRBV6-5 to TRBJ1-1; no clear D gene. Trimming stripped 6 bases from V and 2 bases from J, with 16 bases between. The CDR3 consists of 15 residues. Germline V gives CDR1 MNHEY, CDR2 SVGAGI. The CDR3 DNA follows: TGTGCCAGCAGATCCTATGGACGGATAAACACTGAAGCTTTCTTT. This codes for CASRSYGRINTEAFF.

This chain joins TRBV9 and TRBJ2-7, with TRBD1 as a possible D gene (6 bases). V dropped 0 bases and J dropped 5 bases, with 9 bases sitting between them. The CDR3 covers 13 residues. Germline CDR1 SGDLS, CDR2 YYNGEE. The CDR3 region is CASSVGTVNEQYF. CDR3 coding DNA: TGTGCCAGCAGCGTAGGGACAGTAAACGAGCAGTACTTC.

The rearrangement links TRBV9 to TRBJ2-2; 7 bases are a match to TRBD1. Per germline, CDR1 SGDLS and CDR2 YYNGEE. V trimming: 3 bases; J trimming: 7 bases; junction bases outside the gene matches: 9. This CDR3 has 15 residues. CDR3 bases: TGTGCCAGCAGCGGCTACAGGGGTCCGTACGGGGAGCTGTTTTTT. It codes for CASSGYRGPYGELFF.

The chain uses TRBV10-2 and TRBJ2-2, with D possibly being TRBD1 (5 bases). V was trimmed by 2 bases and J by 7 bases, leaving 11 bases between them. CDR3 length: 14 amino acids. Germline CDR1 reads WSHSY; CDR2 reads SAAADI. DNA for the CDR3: TGCGCCAGCAGTGAGACAGGTCTGGTCGGGGAGCTGTTTTTT. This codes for CASSETGLVGELFF.

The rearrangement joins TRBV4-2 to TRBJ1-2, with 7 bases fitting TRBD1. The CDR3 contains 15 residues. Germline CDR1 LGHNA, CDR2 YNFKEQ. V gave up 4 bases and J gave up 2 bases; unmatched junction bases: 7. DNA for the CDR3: TGTGCCAGCAGCCCTGAGACAGGGAAGAACTATGGCTACACCTTC. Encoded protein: CASSPETGKNYGYTF.

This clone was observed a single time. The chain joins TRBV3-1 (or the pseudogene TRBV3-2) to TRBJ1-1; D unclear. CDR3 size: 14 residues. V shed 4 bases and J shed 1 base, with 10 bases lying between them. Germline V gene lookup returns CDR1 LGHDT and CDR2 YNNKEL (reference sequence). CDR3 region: CASSPLAQNTEAFF. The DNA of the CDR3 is TGTGCCAGCAGCCCTTTGGCACAGAACACTGAAGCTTTCTTT.

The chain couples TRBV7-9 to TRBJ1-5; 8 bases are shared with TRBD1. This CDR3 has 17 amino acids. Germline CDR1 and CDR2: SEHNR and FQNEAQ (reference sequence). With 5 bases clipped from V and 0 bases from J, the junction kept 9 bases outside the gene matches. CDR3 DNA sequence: TGTGCCAGCAGCCAAGGGGACAGGAGCGATAGCAATCAGCCCCAGCATTTT. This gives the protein CASSQGDRSDSNQPQHF. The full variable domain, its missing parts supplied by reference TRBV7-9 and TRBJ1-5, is DTGVSQNPRHKITKRGQNVTFRCDPISEHNRLYWYRQTLGQGPEFLTYFQNEAQLEKSRLLSDRFSAERPKGSFSTLEIQRTEQGDSAMYLCASSQGDRSDSNQPQHFGDGTRLSIL.

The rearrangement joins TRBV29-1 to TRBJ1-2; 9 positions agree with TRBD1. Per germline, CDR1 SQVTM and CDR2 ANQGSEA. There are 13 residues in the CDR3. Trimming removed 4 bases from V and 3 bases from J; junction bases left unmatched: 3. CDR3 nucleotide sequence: TGCAGCGTTGCGACAGGGGGGGACTATGGCTACACCTTC. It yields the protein CSVATGGDYGYTF.

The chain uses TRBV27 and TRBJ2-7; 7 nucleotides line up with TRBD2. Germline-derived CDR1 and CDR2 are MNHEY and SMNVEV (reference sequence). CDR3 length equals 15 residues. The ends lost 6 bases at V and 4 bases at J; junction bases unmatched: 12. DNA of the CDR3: TGTGCCAGCAGAAGCGGCGCGGGAGTTTCATACGAGCAGTACTTC. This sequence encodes CASRSGAGVSYEQYF.

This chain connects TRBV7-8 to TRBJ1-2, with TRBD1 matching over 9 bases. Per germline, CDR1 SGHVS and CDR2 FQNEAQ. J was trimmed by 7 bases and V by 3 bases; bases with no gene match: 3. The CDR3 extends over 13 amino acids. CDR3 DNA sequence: TGTGCCAGCAGCTTCGACAGGGGGGTTGGCTACACCTTC. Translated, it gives CASSFDRGVGYTF.

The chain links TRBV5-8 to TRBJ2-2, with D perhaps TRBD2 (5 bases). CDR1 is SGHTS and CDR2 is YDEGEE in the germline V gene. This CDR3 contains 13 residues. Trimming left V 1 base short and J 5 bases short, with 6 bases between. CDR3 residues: CASSLTGTGELFF. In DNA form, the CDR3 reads TGTGCCAGCAGCTTGACGGGGACCGGGGAGCTGTTTTTT.

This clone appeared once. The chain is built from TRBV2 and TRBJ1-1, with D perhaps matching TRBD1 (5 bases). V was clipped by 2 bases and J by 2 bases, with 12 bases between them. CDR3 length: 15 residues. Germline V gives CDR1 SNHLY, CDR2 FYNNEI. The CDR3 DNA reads TGTGCCAGCAGTGAAAGGCGGGGCTCTAACACTGAAGCTTTCTTT. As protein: CASSERRGSNTEAFF.

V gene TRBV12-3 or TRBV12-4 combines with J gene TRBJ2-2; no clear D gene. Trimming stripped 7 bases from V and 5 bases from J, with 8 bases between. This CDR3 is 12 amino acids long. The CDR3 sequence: CASNSETGELFF. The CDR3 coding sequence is TGTGCCAGCAACTCAGAGACCGGGGAGCTGTTTTTT.

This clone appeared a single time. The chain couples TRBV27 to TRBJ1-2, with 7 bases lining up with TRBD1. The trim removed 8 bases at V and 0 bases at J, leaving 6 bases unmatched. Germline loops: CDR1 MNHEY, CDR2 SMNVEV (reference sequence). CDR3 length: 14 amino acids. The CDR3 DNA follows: TGTGCCAGCGCACCGGGACAGTCTAACTATGGCTACACCTTC. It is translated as CASAPGQSNYGYTF.

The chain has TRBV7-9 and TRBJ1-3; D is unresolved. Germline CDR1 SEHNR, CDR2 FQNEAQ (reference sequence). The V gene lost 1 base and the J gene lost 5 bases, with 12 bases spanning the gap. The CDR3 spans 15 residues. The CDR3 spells CASSLGGGRRNTIYF. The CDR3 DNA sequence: TGTGCCAGCAGCTTAGGTGGAGGGCGCAGAAACACCATATATTTT.

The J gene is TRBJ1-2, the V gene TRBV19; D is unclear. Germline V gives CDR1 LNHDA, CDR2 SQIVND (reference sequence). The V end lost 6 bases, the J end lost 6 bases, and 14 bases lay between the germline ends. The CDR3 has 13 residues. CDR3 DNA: TGTGCCAGTAGCCTCCAGGTCGGACATGGCTACACCTTC. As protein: CASSLQVGHGYTF.

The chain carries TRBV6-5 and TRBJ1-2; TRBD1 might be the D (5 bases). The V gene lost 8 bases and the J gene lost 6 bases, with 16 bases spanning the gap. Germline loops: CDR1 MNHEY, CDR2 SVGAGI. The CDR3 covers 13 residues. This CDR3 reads CASRIVGGDGYTF. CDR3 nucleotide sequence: TGTGCCAGCCGGATTGTCGGGGGGGATGGCTACACCTTC.

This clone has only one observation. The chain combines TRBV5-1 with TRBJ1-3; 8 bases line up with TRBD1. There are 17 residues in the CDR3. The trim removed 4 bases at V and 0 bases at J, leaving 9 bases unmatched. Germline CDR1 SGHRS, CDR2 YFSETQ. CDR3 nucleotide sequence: TGCGCCAGCAGCATAGGGACAGGCGAATTCTCTGGAAACACCATATATTTT. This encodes CASSIGTGEFSGNTIYF.

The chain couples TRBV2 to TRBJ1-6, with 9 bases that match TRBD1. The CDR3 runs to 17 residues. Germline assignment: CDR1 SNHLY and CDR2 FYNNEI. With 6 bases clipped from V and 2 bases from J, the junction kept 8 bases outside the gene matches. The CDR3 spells CASREGQGAAYNSPLHF. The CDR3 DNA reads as TGTGCCAGCAGGGAGGGACAGGGTGCAGCCTATAATTCACCCCTCCACTTT.

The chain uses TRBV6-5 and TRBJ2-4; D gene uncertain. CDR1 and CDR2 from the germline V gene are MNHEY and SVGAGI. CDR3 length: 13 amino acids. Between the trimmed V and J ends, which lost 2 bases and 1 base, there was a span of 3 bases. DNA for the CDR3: TGTGCCAGCAGTTACGCGGCCAAAAACATTCAGTACTTC. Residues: CASSYAAKNIQYF.

CDR3 coding DNA: TGTGCCAGCAGCTTAGGAGACAGGTCGTCCGAGCAGTACTTC. As protein: CASSLGDRSSEQYF. The rearrangement joins TRBV7-9 to TRBJ2-7; TRBD1 is a possible D gene (6 bases). CDR1 SEHNR and CDR2 FQNEAQ come from the germline V gene (reference sequence). The CDR3 extends over 14 amino acids. Trimming took 1 base from V and 6 from J, leaving 13 bases between them.

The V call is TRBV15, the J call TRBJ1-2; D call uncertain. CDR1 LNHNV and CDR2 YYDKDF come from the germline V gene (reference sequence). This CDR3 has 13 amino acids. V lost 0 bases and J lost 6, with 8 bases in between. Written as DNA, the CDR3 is TGTGCCACCAGCAGAGACAGGTGGAATGGCTACACCTTC. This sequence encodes CATSRDRWNGYTF.

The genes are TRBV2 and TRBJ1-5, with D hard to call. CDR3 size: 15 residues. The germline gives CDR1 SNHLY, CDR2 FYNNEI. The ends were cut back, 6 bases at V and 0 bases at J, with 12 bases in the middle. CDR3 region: CASRLTANSNQPQHF. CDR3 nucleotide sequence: TGTGCCAGCAGGTTGACGGCAAATAGCAATCAGCCCCAGCATTTT.

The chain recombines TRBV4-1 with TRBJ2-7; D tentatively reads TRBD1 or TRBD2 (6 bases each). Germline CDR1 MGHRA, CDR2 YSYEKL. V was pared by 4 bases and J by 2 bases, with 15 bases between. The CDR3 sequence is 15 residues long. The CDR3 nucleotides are TGCGCCAGCAGCCTAGGGGGGTATTCTCCCTACGAGCAGTACTTC. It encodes CASSLGGYSPYEQYF.

The CDR3, as DNA: TGTGCCAGTAGTAGGCAGGGACAGGACCCCGGGGAGCTGTTTTTT. It encodes CASSRQGQDPGELFF. The chain joins TRBV19 to TRBJ2-2; 8 bases match TRBD1. This CDR3 is 15 amino acids long. The V segment lost 4 bases and the J segment 6 bases; nucleotides outside the gene matches: 7. The germline V gene has CDR1 LNHDA and CDR2 SQIVND (reference sequence).